These 15 T cell receptor beta chains were all obtained from the same sample, sequenced in a study of OX40 agonist ivuxolimab in advanced cancers. Only in-frame clones appear in the TCRdb table, and some are missing; sequencing was by immunoSEQ multiplex PCR. The table has roughly 120,000 clones, over 75% seen once. Sequencing was performed on CD4+ or CD8+ T cells sorted from blood, taken in a trial of the OX40 agonist ivuxolimab. The receptor set was obtained from an adult with an advanced solid tumor such as melanoma, head and neck, liver or kidney cancer.

CDR3 residues: CASSSQRDRRSYGYTF. The DNA for the CDR3 is TGTGCCAGCAGTTCCCAACGGGACAGACGGAGCTATGGCTACACCTTC. V gene TRBV27 combines with J gene TRBJ1-2; 7 bases match TRBD1. V lost 4 bases, J lost 4 bases, and 12 bases stayed unmatched. The CDR3 spans 16 residues. Germline CDR1 is MNHEY and CDR2 is SMNVEV (reference sequence).

The chain couples TRBV25-1 to TRBJ1-2, with TRBD1 matching over 10 bases. Germline CDR1 reads MGHDK; CDR2 reads SYGVNS. This CDR3 is built from 14 residues. Losses at the gene ends were 1 base for V and 8 bases for J; bases not matched to a gene: 4. The DNA of the CDR3 is TGTGCCAGCAGTGAATTGGACAGGGGGTTAGGCTACACCTTC. Protein sequence: CASSELDRGLGYTF.

J is TRBJ2-3 and V is TRBV4-3; 8 bases match TRBD1. The trim removed 0 bases at V and 6 bases at J, leaving 8 bases unmatched. The CDR3 is 16 amino acids. The germline gives CDR1 LGHNA, CDR2 YSLEER. CDR3 protein: CASSQEDRGLIDTQYF. DNA for the CDR3: TGCGCCAGCAGCCAAGAAGACAGGGGACTTATCGATACGCAGTATTTT.

This chain connects TRBV28 to TRBJ2-2, with no clear D. The V and J ends lost 3 bases and 7 bases respectively, with 6 bases between them. From germline, CDR1 is MDHEN and CDR2 SYDVKM. The CDR3 has 12 residues. DNA for the CDR3: TGTGCCAGCAGTTTCGACGGCGGGGAGCTGTTTTTT. Its protein product is CASSFDGGELFF. Drawing the rest from reference TRBV28 and TRBJ2-2, the complete variable domain is DVKVTQSSRYLVKRTGEKVFLECVQDMDHENMFWYRQDPGLGLRLIYFSYDVKMKEKGDIPEGYSVSREKKERFSLILESASTNQTSMYLCASSFDGGELFFGEGSRLTVL.

This sequence joins TRBV5-1 and TRBJ2-3, with D tentatively TRBD1 (6 bases). V was clipped by 0 bases and J by 6 bases, with 11 bases between them. This CDR3 is built from 14 residues. Germline V gene sequence: CDR1 SGHRS, CDR2 YFSETQ. The CDR3 bases are TGCGCCAGCAGCTTGGCCCCCAGGGGCGATACGCAGTATTTT. Translating it yields CASSLAPRGDTQYF.

V usage is TRBV27 and J usage is TRBJ2-3, with 7 bases lining up with TRBD2. The germline CDR1 and CDR2 sequences are MNHEY and SMNVEV (reference sequence). V lost 5 bases, J lost 6 bases, and 8 bases stayed unmatched. The CDR3 length is 14 residues. As DNA, the CDR3 is TGTGCCAGCAGTCCCCGACTAGCTGTTGATACGCAGTATTTT. Its translation is CASSPRLAVDTQYF.

This rearrangement joins TRBV19 to TRBJ1-2; no firm D call. This CDR3 region has 11 residues. V lost 10 bases and J 2 bases, leaving 8 bases between the germline ends. Germline lookup yields CDR1 LNHDA and CDR2 SQIVND (reference sequence). Written as DNA, the CDR3 is TGTGCCACTCAGGAGAACTATGGCTACACCTTC. This gives the protein CATQENYGYTF.

V is TRBV18 and J is TRBJ2-7, with D tentatively TRBD1 (5 bases). Between the trimmed V and J ends, which lost 4 bases and 0 bases, there was a span of 7 bases. CDR3 length: 13 residues. The V gene's germline CDR1 is KGHSH and CDR2 LQKENI. CDR3 sequence (DNA): TGTGCCAGCTCACGACAGAGCTCCTACGAGCAGTACTTC. As protein: CASSRQSSYEQYF.

This chain connects TRBV4-3 to TRBJ2-5; D possibly matches TRBD1 or TRBD2 (6 bases each). Trimming cost V 3 bases and J 5 bases, with 19 bases left between them. CDR3 length: 16 residues. Germline V gene data show CDR1 as LGHNA and CDR2 as YSLEER. CDR3 region: CASSQGGTGRTETQYF. CDR3 coding DNA: TGCGCCAGCAGCCAGGGGGGTACAGGGCGGACGGAGACCCAGTACTTC.

The chain uses TRBV30 and TRBJ1-3; TRBD1 might be the D (5 bases). Germline V CDR1 and CDR2: GTSNPN, SVGIG (reference sequence). CDR3 length: 13 residues. The V end lost 4 bases, the J end lost 0 bases, and 7 bases lay between the germline ends. In DNA, the CDR3 is TGTGCCTGGACAGGGACCTCTGGAAACACCATATATTTT. As protein: CAWTGTSGNTIYF.

The chain has TRBV7-2 and TRBJ1-2, with 7 positions matching TRBD1. The CDR3 spans 13 residues. Germline values: CDR1 SGHTA, CDR2 FQGNSA. V lost 1 base, J lost 7 bases, and 3 bases stayed unmatched. The CDR3 region is CASSLGTGAGYTF. Here the CDR3 DNA reads TGTGCCAGCAGCTTAGGGACAGGAGCTGGCTACACCTTC.

This chain links TRBV5-1 with TRBJ2-5; D could derive from TRBD1 or TRBD2 (6 bases each). The CDR3 runs to 16 residues. Deletions cut 5 bases from V and 1 base from J, with 18 bases between. CDR1 is SGHRS and CDR2 is YFSETQ in the germline V gene. In nucleotides, the CDR3 is TGCGCCAGCAGTTTCGGGGGCCTCCGGGGCCAAGAGACCCAGTACTTC. Amino acids: CASSFGGLRGQETQYF.

This clone was observed once. The chain combines TRBV6-4 with TRBJ2-3; D is possibly TRBD2 (7 bases). This CDR3 region has 18 residues. Germline CDR1 and CDR2: MRHNA and SNTAGT. V dropped 0 bases and J dropped 2 bases, with 18 bases sitting between them. The CDR3 DNA sequence: TGTGCCAGCAGTGACTCCTATGGTGGGGGGGCGAACACAGATACGCAGTATTTT. Translated: CASSDSYGGGANTDTQYF.

The V gene is TRBV15, the J gene TRBJ1-2; tentative D call: TRBD1 (5 bases). V was shortened by 3 bases and J by 4 bases, with 24 bases between the two germline ends. CDR1 and CDR2 (germline): LNHNV, YYDKDF (reference sequence). This CDR3 contains 18 residues. The CDR3 region has the DNA TGTGCCACCAGCAGGGCCCCCGGGGCGGCTGCCTTGGGCTATGGCTACACCTTC. It yields the protein CATSRAPGAAALGYGYTF.

The rearrangement joins TRBV5-1 to TRBJ1-1, with TRBD1 identical over 7 bases. The CDR3 spans 14 residues. J was trimmed by 1 base and V by 6 bases; bases with no gene match: 6. Germline-derived CDR1 and CDR2 are SGHRS and YFSETQ. The CDR3 nucleotides are TGCGCCAGCAACTCTAGGGACAGGAACACTGAAGCTTTCTTT. Translated: CASNSRDRNTEAFF. The full variable domain, rest sourced from reference TRBV5-1 and TRBJ1-1, is KAGVTQTPRYLIKTRGQQVTLSCSPISGHRSVSWYQQTPGQGLQFLFEYFSETQRNKGNFPGRFSGRQFSNSRSEMNVSTLELGDSALYLCASNSRDRNTEAFFGQGTRLTVV.